This record covers a single T cell receptor (beta chain). Its binding antigen is unknown. One base away there is no much larger clone; base qualities are not given. For sequencing, an Illumina HiSeq 1500 was employed. TCRdb handled the public reads itself, with Q25 trimming in fastp and clone calling in MiXCR, and kept productive beta chains. CDR3 protein duplicates are merged, each entry listing the most common genes and DNA. The sample records some 130,000 distinct CDR3 sequences, 32% of which are singletons. Jointly, the top ten make up roughly 51% of the sample. The label giving this sample's treatment or condition can be read as: in vitro stimulation with specific CMV peptide epitopes to enrich CMV-specific T cells. The CDR3 starts with the cysteine, ends with the phenylalanine, and has 13 residues. Here the CDR3 DNA is all that survives: 39 bases in frame from base 1. Taken from the germline V gene, the CDR1 and CDR2 loops are MNHNS and SASEGT. V sheds 1 base and J sheds 6 bases, leaving 10 bases between their ends.

The data derive from a study of T cell repertoires in cytomegalovirus infection (dated by TCRdb to between 2019 and 2020). Background on the whole study: Peptide stimulations targeted recently identified HLA-C-restricted CMV epitopes, whose presentation resists viral immunomodulation, together with well-studied HLA-B-restricted epitopes. Because public TCR beta signatures pointed to carriage of CMV infection together with the matching HLA type, the HLA type of each donor mattered for the analysis. The study at large found these results: In both this cohort and an independent roughly 350-donor cohort, the cumulative frequency of public TCR beta family members distinguished carriers of CMV infection plus the relevant HLA type. The ex vivo response was dominated by HLA-C-restricted CMV-specific TCR beta clonotypes, which also provided the single most frequent clonotype in two of eight donors.

Recombination connected TRBV6-1 to TRBJ2-7; the D gene is perhaps TRBD2, from 5 matching bases. This clonotype was sampled from a human donor in good health (CMV status not recorded). Some clones in this sample may be carry-over from other donors' samples. This material consisted of CD8+ T cells from cultured PBMCs, taken from culture after CMV antigen stimulation. Here is the DNA: TGTGCCAGCAGTGAAGTGTTGGCGGGCGAGCAGTACTTC. This encodes CASSEVLAGEQYF.